Shown below are 32 T cell receptor beta chains from a single sample sequenced in a study of blood T cell repertoires in COVID-19. Repertoires were generated with immunoSEQ multiplex PCR, while TCRdb's copy carries only in-frame clones and drops some. This sample yields tens of thousands of clones, of which 70% to 90% are seen a single time; under 8% belongs to the top ten. What was sequenced was peripheral blood. These receptors were obtained from a human donor with active COVID-19. The donor label of this sample is uncertain.

The CDR3 DNA follows: TGTGCCAGCTCAACAGGGGGGAGTTGGGAGCAGTACTTC. It specifies CASSTGGSWEQYF. The chain couples TRBV18 to TRBJ2-7, with 8 bases lining up with TRBD1. V gave up 5 bases and J gave up 7 bases; unmatched junction bases: 7. The CDR3 contains 13 residues. Germline assignment: CDR1 KGHSH and CDR2 LQKENI.

The chain couples TRBV18 to TRBJ2-7; D is uncertain. The CDR3 contains 13 residues. Trimming shortened V by 3 bases and J by 4 bases, and 10 bases separated the two germline ends. Germline-derived CDR1 and CDR2 are KGHSH and LQKENI. The CDR3: CASSPLQRYEQYF. Written as DNA, the CDR3 is TGTGCCAGCTCACCCTTGCAGAGGTACGAGCAGTACTTC.

The chain joins TRBV28 to TRBJ2-4, with TRBD2 identical over 7 bases. V lost 5 bases, J lost 14 bases, and 6 bases stayed unmatched. Germline-derived CDR1 and CDR2 are MDHEN and SYDVKM. This CDR3 is 11 amino acids long. The CDR3 region has the DNA TGTGCCAGCAGTGCCAGACGGGAGGAGTACTTC. Translated, it gives CASSARREEYF.

The J gene is TRBJ2-5, the V gene TRBV2; 8 nucleotides match TRBD2. This CDR3 spans 17 amino acids. V gave up 3 bases and J gave up 4 bases; unmatched junction bases: 13. In germline, CDR1 is SNHLY, CDR2 FYNNEI. CDR3 in amino acids: CASSDWGSGTVRETQYF. DNA of the CDR3: TGTGCCAGCAGTGATTGGGGTAGCGGGACTGTAAGAGAGACCCAGTACTTC.

V is TRBV2 and J is TRBJ1-2; D unresolved. Germline V gene data show CDR1 as SNHLY and CDR2 as FYNNEI. The CDR3 contains 14 residues. V lost 3 bases and J 3 bases, leaving 11 bases between the germline ends. CDR3 sequence reads: CASSEHAGHYGYTF. DNA for the CDR3: TGTGCCAGCAGTGAGCATGCGGGCCACTATGGCTACACCTTC.

The chain has TRBV5-1 and TRBJ2-7, with 9 positions matching TRBD2. The CDR3 has 15 amino acids. Germline assignment: CDR1 SGHRS and CDR2 YFSETQ. V trimming: 1 base; J trimming: 4 bases; junction bases outside the gene matches: 6. The CDR3 coding sequence is TGCGCCAGCAGCTTGTCTCCTAGCGGGGAATACGAGCAGTACTTC. Residues: CASSLSPSGEYEQYF.

This chain connects TRBV28 to TRBJ2-7; D possibly corresponds to TRBD2 (5 bases). Germline loops: CDR1 MDHEN, CDR2 SYDVKM. Trimming left V 6 bases short and J 7 bases short, with 13 bases between. The CDR3 consists of 12 residues. This CDR3 is CASSTTGSEQYF. CDR3 DNA sequence: TGTGCCAGCAGCACCACGGGGTCAGAGCAGTACTTC.

The gene calls are TRBV5-1 and TRBJ2-6; TRBD2 is a possible D gene (5 bases). This CDR3 comprises 14 residues. CDR1 is SGHRS, CDR2 YFSETQ, per germline. V lost 7 bases and J lost 2, with 10 bases in between. The CDR3 is CASGMGAGANVLTF. The CDR3 coding sequence is TGCGCCAGCGGCATGGGAGCTGGGGCCAACGTCCTGACTTTC.

This chain joins TRBV6-5 and TRBJ1-3, with 7 bases fitting TRBD1. The CDR3 is 15 amino acids. The V and J ends lost 6 bases and 4 bases, in that order; junction bases with no gene match: 9. Germline assignment: CDR1 MNHEY and CDR2 SVGAGI. For the CDR3, the DNA is TGTGCCAGCAGCCGGGGGACAGCCCCGGGAAACACCATATATTTT. Translating it yields CASSRGTAPGNTIYF.

V gene TRBV5-1 combines with J gene TRBJ2-7, with 9 bases aligning to TRBD1. The germline V gene has CDR1 SGHRS and CDR2 YFSETQ. V was pared by 4 bases and J by 3 bases, with 5 bases of the junction left unmatched. The CDR3 loop spans 14 amino acids. CDR3 sequence reads: CASSGTGGSYEQYF. The CDR3 nucleotides read TGCGCCAGCAGCGGAACAGGGGGCAGCTACGAGCAGTACTTC.

The chain employs TRBV2 and TRBJ2-7; a weak D match, TRBD1 (5 bases). The germline CDR1 and CDR2 sequences are SNHLY and FYNNEI. With 9 bases removed from V and 3 bases from J, the gap between germline ends came to 21 bases. This CDR3 contains 15 residues. The CDR3 nucleotides read TGTGCCAGTACGTCGCAGGGCATAACTTTCTACGAGCAGTACTTC. It is translated as CASTSQGITFYEQYF. Variable domain in full (rest from reference TRBV2 and TRBJ2-7): EPEVTQTPSHQVTQMGQEVILRCVPISNHLYFYWYRQILGQKVEFLVSFYNNEISEKSEIFDDQFSVERPDGSNFTLKIRSTKLEDSAMYFCASTSQGITFYEQYFGPGTRLTVT.

DNA of the CDR3: TGCAGCGTAAGAGACAGCGCTAACTATGGCTACACCTTC. Protein product: CSVRDSANYGYTF. This rearrangement joins TRBV29-1 to TRBJ1-2; D may be TRBD1 (5 bases). The CDR3 has 13 residues. V was trimmed by 6 bases and J by 0 bases, leaving 11 bases between them. CDR1 is SQVTM, CDR2 ANQGSEA, per germline.

This chain connects TRBV5-1 to TRBJ2-7; TRBD1 aligns across 11 bases. Looked up from germline, CDR1 is SGHRS and CDR2 is YFSETQ. The CDR3 length is 17 residues. V trimming: 4 bases; J trimming: 2 bases; junction bases outside the gene matches: 11. The CDR3 loop reads CASSGQGAFIHPYEQYF. The CDR3 nucleotides read TGCGCCAGCAGCGGACAGGGGGCGTTCATCCATCCCTACGAGCAGTACTTC.

V usage is TRBV11-2 and J usage is TRBJ2-3; TRBD2 aligns across 12 bases. The ends lost 5 bases at V and 14 bases at J; junction bases unmatched: 11. The CDR3 contains 14 residues. Germline CDR1 SGHAT, CDR2 FQNNGV. CDR3 protein: CASSALAGGPGTYF. CDR3 bases: TGTGCCAGCAGCGCGCTAGCGGGAGGGCCGGGGACGTATTTT.

V is TRBV9 and J is TRBJ1-3, with D tentatively TRBD1 (5 bases). V dropped 3 bases and J dropped 2 bases, with 9 bases sitting between them. The CDR3 spans 14 residues. In germline, CDR1 is SGDLS, CDR2 YYNGEE. The CDR3 sequence is CASSGRGPGNTIYF. As DNA, the CDR3 is TGTGCCAGCAGCGGGAGGGGTCCTGGAAACACCATATATTTT. Variable domain in full (rest from reference TRBV9 and TRBJ1-3): DSGVTQTPKHLITATGQRVTLRCSPRSGDLSVYWYQQSLDQGLQFLIQYYNGEERAKGNILERFSAQQFPDLHSELNLSSLELGDSALYFCASSGRGPGNTIYFGEGSWLTVV.

The chain has TRBV6-2 or TRBV6-3 and TRBJ2-2, with 10 bases identical to TRBD2. Germline CDR1 is MNHEY and CDR2 is SVGEGT. V trimming: 2 bases; J trimming: 4 bases; junction bases outside the gene matches: 4. The CDR3 consists of 16 residues. The CDR3: CASSYDSGRSTGELFF. The CDR3 DNA reads as TGTGCCAGCAGTTACGATAGCGGGAGGAGCACCGGGGAGCTGTTTTTT.

The chain has TRBV2 and TRBJ2-2; 7 bases agree with TRBD2. CDR1 is SNHLY and CDR2 is FYNNEI in the germline V gene. Unmatched junction bases numbered 9, after V lost 7 bases and J lost 1 base. This CDR3 has 16 residues. CDR3 sequence: CASTPWGGGNTGELFF. For the CDR3, the DNA is TGTGCCAGCACCCCCTGGGGCGGGGGGAACACCGGGGAGCTGTTTTTT.

The chain employs TRBV20-1 and TRBJ2-3, with 11 bases fitting TRBD2. V gave up 3 bases and J gave up 3 bases; unmatched junction bases: 8. The germline V gene encodes CDR1 DFQATT and CDR2 SNEGSKA (reference sequence). This CDR3 region has 16 residues. Written as DNA, the CDR3 is TGCAGTGCTAGTAGCGGGAGGGCCGAACGAACAGATACGCAGTATTTT. Translated, it gives CSASSGRAERTDTQYF.

V is TRBV21-1 and J is TRBJ2-7; TRBD2 reflects the table's D call only, with no check against the DNA. TRBV21-1 is a documented pseudogene. This CDR3 region has 18 residues. The CDR3 DNA is TGTGCCAGCAGCAAAGAATATAGGACGAGCGGGAGAGGCTACGAGCAGTACTTC. It translates to CASSKEYRTSGRGYEQYF.

The V gene is TRBV7-9, the J gene TRBJ2-4; a possible D gene is TRBD2 (6 bases). The germline V gene has CDR1 SEHNR and CDR2 FQNEAQ (reference sequence). V was cut by 11 bases and J by 0 bases, with 14 bases left in between. The CDR3 covers 14 residues. The CDR3 nucleotides are TGTGCCGTTGGGACTGCGCTAGCCAAAAACATTCAGTACTTC. Its translation: CAVGTALAKNIQYF.

This clone has only a few counts. CDR3 amino acids: CASSAGTNNQPQHF. The CDR3 DNA follows: TGCGCCAGCAGCGCCGGGACAAATAATCAGCCCCAGCATTTT. This sequence joins TRBV5-1 and TRBJ1-5; tentatively, D is TRBD1 (6 bases). Trimming took off 4 bases at V and 4 bases at J, with 12 bases between the two ends. This CDR3 spans 14 amino acids. CDR1 is SGHRS, CDR2 YFSETQ, per germline.

The V and J genes are TRBV7-9 and TRBJ2-7; the match to TRBD2 covers 10 bases. CDR1 SEHNR and CDR2 FQNEAQ come from the germline V gene (reference sequence). This CDR3 is 13 amino acids long. With 5 bases clipped from V and 5 bases from J, the junction kept 3 bases outside the gene matches. The chain's CDR3 is CASSGAGGNEQYF. DNA of the CDR3: TGTGCCAGCAGCGGAGCGGGAGGGAACGAGCAGTACTTC.

V is TRBV11-2 and J is TRBJ2-1, with D tentatively TRBD2 (6 bases). The CDR3 has 15 amino acids. The germline V and J ends were trimmed by 1 base and 0 bases, with 7 bases remaining between them. Germline assignment: CDR1 SGHAT and CDR2 FQNNGV. The CDR3 loop reads CASSLGGDSYNEQFF. The CDR3 DNA is TGTGCCAGCAGCTTAGGCGGGGACTCCTACAATGAGCAGTTCTTC.

The chain combines TRBV19 with TRBJ1-5; perhaps TRBD1 as D (5 bases). The V and J ends lost 5 bases and 0 bases respectively, with 20 bases between them. CDR1 and CDR2 from the germline V gene are LNHDA and SQIVND (reference sequence). The CDR3 loop spans 18 amino acids. Here the CDR3 reads CASSQDSTAQGSNQPQHF. The CDR3 region has the DNA TGTGCCAGTAGTCAAGATTCCACAGCTCAGGGTAGCAATCAGCCCCAGCATTTT.

V gene TRBV7-2 combines with J gene TRBJ2-2; possibly TRBD1 for D (5 bases). Germline V gives CDR1 SGHTA, CDR2 FQGNSA. The CDR3 contains 15 residues. V was cut by 1 base and J by 6 bases, with 12 bases left in between. CDR3 coding DNA: TGTGCCAGCAGCTTAGAAGGGGCTTCTCCCGGGGAGCTGTTTTTT. This codes for CASSLEGASPGELFF.

CDR3 nucleotides: TGCGCCAGCGATATTAGGGGCAGGGGCTCATCGGCGAACACCGGGGAGCTGTTTTTT. This codes for CASDIRGRGSSANTGELFF. The genes are TRBV5-1 and TRBJ2-2, with D possibly being TRBD1 (6 bases). The germline CDR1 and CDR2 sequences are SGHRS and YFSETQ. This CDR3 has 19 residues. Trimming left V 7 bases short and J 0 bases short, with 25 bases between.

V usage is TRBV19 and J usage is TRBJ2-7; TRBD1 aligns across 8 bases. Germline V CDR1 and CDR2: LNHDA, SQIVND (reference sequence). The V gene end was trimmed by 6 bases and the J gene end by 1 base; junction bases not matched to a gene: 8. This CDR3 has 15 residues. CDR3 residues: CASRAPGTGSYEQYF. Here the CDR3 DNA reads TGTGCCAGTAGAGCCCCCGGGACAGGATCCTACGAGCAGTACTTC.

This chain joins TRBV15 and TRBJ2-7, with D tentatively TRBD2 (5 bases). The CDR3 is 17 residues long. Germline V gene lookup returns CDR1 LNHNV and CDR2 YYDKDF (reference sequence). The germline V and J ends were trimmed by 0 bases and 1 base, with 16 bases remaining between them. Here the CDR3 reads CATSRDGSGFGSYEQYF. CDR3 nucleotides: TGTGCCACCAGCAGAGATGGTTCGGGGTTCGGGTCCTACGAGCAGTACTTC.

The count of this clone is one. V and J are TRBV7-9 and TRBJ2-1; 10 bases map to TRBD2. The CDR3 spans 15 residues. With 1 base clipped from V and 6 bases from J, the junction kept 3 bases outside the gene matches. Per the germline V gene, CDR1 is SEHNR and CDR2 is FQNEAQ (reference sequence). DNA for the CDR3: TGTGCCAGCAGCTTAGATAGCGGGAGGTCCAATGAGCAGTTCTTC. Protein sequence: CASSLDSGRSNEQFF. Together with reference TRBV7-9 and TRBJ2-1, the CDR3 gives the full variable domain: DTGVSQNPRHKITKRGQNVTFRCDPISEHNRLYWYRQTLGQGPEFLTYFQNEAQLEKSRLLSDRFSAERPKGSFSTLEIQRTEQGDSAMYLCASSLDSGRSNEQFFGPGTRLTVL.

This CDR3 reads CASSLLNQPQHF. The CDR3 DNA follows: TGTGCCAGCAGTTTACTCAATCAGCCCCAGCATTTT. The rearrangement uses TRBV28 and TRBJ1-5; D gene ambiguous. Germline V gene sequence: CDR1 MDHEN, CDR2 SYDVKM. The CDR3 extends over 12 amino acids. V was pared by 2 bases and J by 3 bases, with 2 bases between.

The V and J genes are TRBV5-1 and TRBJ2-7; 8 positions match TRBD1. Losses at the gene ends were 1 base for V and 4 bases for J; bases not matched to a gene: 7. The germline CDR1 and CDR2 sequences are SGHRS and YFSETQ. The CDR3 runs to 15 residues. CDR3 nucleotide sequence: TGCGCCAGCAGCTTGTCGAGACAGGGGTCGTACGAGCAGTACTTC. It yields the protein CASSLSRQGSYEQYF.

The chain uses TRBV28 and TRBJ1-4; D is perhaps TRBD1 (6 bases). The V gene's germline CDR1 is MDHEN and CDR2 SYDVKM. The V end was cut by 0 bases, the J end by 6 bases, with 8 bases between. The CDR3 length is 14 residues. Here the CDR3 reads CASSLWGAHEKLFF. In nucleotides, the CDR3 is TGTGCCAGCAGTTTATGGGGGGCGCATGAAAAACTGTTTTTT.